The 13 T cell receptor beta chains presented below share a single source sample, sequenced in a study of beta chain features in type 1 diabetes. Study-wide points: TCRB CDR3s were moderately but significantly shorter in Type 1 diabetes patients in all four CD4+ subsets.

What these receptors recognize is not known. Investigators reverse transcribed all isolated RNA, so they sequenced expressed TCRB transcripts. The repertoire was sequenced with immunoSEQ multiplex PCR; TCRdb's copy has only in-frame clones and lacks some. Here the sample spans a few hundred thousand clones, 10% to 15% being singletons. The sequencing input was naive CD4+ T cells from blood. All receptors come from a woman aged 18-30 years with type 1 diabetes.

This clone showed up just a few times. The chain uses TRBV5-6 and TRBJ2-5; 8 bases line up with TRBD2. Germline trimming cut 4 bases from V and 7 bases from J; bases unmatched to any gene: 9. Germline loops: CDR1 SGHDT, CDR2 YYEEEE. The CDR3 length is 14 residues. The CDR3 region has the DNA TGTGCCAGCAGCATCCCGGGACTAGAAGGGACCCAGTACTTC. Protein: CASSIPGLEGTQYF. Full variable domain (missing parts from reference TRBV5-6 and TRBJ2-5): DAGVTQSPTHLIKTRGQQVTLRCSPKSGHDTVSWYQQALGQGPQFIFQYYEEEERQRGNFPDRFSGHQFPNYSSELNVNALLLGDSALYLCASSIPGLEGTQYFGPGTRLLVL.

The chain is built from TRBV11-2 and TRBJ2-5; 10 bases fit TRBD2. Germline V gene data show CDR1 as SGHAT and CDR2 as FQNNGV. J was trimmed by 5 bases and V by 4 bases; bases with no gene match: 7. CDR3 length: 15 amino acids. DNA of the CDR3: TGTGCCAGCAGCTCGAGAGCGGGAGGGTTGGAGACCCAGTACTTC. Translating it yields CASSSRAGGLETQYF.

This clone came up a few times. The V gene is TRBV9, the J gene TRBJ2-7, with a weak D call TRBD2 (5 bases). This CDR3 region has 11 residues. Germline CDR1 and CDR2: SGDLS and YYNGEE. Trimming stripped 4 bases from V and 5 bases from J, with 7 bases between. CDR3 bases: TGTGCCAGCAGCCCCGGGAACGAGCAGTACTTC. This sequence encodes CASSPGNEQYF.

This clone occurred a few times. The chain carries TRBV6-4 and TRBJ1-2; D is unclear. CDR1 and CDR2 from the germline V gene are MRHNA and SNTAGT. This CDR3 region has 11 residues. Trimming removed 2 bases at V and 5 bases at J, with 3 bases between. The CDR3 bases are TGTGCCAGCAGTGACCGTTATGGCTACACCTTC. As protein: CASSDRYGYTF.

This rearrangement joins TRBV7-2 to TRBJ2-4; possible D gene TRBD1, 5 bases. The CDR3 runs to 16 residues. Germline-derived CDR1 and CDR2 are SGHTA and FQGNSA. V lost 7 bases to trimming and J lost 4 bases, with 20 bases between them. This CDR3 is CASMGLFDRLKNIQYF. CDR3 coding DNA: TGTGCCAGCATGGGTCTCTTCGACAGACTGAAAAACATTCAGTACTTC. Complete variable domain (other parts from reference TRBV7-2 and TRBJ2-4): GAGVSQSPSNKVTEKGKDVELRCDPISGHTALYWYRQSLGQGLEFLIYFQGNSAPDKSGLPSDRFSAERTGGSVSTLTIQRTQQEDSAVYLCASMGLFDRLKNIQYFGAGTRLSVL.

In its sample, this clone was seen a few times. The CDR3 DNA is TGTGCCCTCGGACAGGGGGACGGGGAGCTGTTTTTT. Protein product: CALGQGDGELFF. The V and J genes are TRBV10-3 and TRBJ2-2, with 10 bases lining up with TRBD1. After removal of 11 bases from V and 7 bases from J, the junction contained 4 bases not matched to a gene. The germline CDR1 and CDR2 sequences are ENHRY and SYGVKD. CDR3 length equals 12 residues.

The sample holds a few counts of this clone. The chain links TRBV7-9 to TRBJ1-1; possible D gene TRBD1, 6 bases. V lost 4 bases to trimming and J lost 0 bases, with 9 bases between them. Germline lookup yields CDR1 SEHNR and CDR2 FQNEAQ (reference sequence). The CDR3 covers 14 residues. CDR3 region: CASSYRDLNTEAFF. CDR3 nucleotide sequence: TGTGCCAGCAGCTACAGGGATCTGAACACTGAAGCTTTCTTT.

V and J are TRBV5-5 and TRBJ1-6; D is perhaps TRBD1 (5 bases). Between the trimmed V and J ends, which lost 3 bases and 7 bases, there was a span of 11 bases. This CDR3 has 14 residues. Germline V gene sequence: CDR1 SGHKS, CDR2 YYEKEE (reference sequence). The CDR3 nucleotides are TGTGCCAGCAGCTGGCAGGGTGACAATTCACCCCTCCACTTT. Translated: CASSWQGDNSPLHF.

The CDR3 region has the DNA TGTGCCGGCCAGACCGGGACAGGGGGAAACACCATATATTTT. Translated: CAGQTGTGGNTIYF. This chain links TRBV30 with TRBJ1-3; TRBD1 matches at 9 bases. Germline CDR1 GTSNPN, CDR2 SVGIG (reference sequence). Trimming cost V 8 bases and J 4 bases; bases outside gene matches: 9. The CDR3 loop spans 14 amino acids.

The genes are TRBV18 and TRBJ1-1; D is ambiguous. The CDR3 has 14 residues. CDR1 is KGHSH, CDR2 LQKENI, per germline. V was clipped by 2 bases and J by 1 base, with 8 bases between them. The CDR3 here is CASSPNNPNTEAFF. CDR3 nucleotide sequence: TGTGCCAGCTCACCAAACAATCCGAACACTGAAGCTTTCTTT. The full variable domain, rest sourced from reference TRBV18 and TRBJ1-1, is NAGVMQNPRHLVRRRGQEARLRCSPMKGHSHVYWYRQLPEEGLKFMVYLQKENIIDESGMPKERFSAEFPKEGPSILRIQQVVRGDSAAYFCASSPNNPNTEAFFGQGTRLTVV.

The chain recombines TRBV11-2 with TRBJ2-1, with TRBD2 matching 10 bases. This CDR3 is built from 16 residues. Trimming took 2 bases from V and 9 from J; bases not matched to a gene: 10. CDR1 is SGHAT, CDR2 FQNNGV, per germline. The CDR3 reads CASSLRASGGIGEQFF. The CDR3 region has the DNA TGTGCCAGCAGCTTAAGGGCTAGCGGGGGTATAGGTGAGCAGTTCTTC.

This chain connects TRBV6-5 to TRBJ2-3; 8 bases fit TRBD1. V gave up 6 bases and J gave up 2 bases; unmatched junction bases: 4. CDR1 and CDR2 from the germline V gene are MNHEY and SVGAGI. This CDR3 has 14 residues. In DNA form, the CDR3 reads TGTGCCAGCAGAACGGGACAGGCCACAGATACGCAGTATTTT. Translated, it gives CASRTGQATDTQYF.

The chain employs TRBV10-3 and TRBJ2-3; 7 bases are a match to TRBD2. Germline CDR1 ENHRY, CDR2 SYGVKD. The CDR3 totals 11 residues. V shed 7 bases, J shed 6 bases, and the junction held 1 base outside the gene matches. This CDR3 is CAITGGDTQYF. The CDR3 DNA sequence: TGTGCCATCACCGGGGGGGATACGCAGTATTTT.